This record covers a single T cell receptor (beta chain). The same CDR3 also results from other DNA sequences found in this sample. The record originates from a study of shared clonotypes between healthy human individuals. Repertoires were generated with immunoSEQ multiplex PCR, while TCRdb's copy carries only in-frame clones and drops some. The sample carries around 1.5 million clones, approximately 98% recorded once. This receptor was taken from a man aged 30-40 years in good health. Sample: naive CD4+ T cells sorted from blood. The subset denotes: CD45RA+ positively selected.

DNA for the CDR3: TGCGCCAGCCGACAGGGGGCCAGAGAGCAGTACTTC. This sequence encodes CASRQGAREQYF. This chain connects TRBV5-1 to TRBJ2-7; the match to TRBD1 covers 10 bases. Per the germline V gene, CDR1 is SGHRS and CDR2 is YFSETQ. This CDR3 spans 12 amino acids. The V and J ends lost 7 bases and 7 bases, in that order; junction bases with no gene match: 5. The full variable domain, with the rest looked up from reference TRBV5-1 and TRBJ2-7, is KAGVTQTPRYLIKTRGQQVTLSCSPISGHRSVSWYQQTPGQGLQFLFEYFSETQRNKGNFPGRFSGRQFSNSRSEMNVSTLELGDSALYLCASRQGAREQYFGPGTRLTVT.